The clone carrying this T cell receptor beta chain was detected only a few times. Its target is not known. Libraries for TCRalpha and TCRbeta carried sample barcodes and unique molecular identifiers via 5'RACE. TCRdb analysed the 5' RACE reads with MiXCR anew, one entry per CDR3 protein. The top ten hold approximately 22% of the sample, which has 350,000 or so distinct CDR3 sequences, 20% seen once. The record originates from a study of T-cell memory formation after mild COVID-19. Study-wide background: The TCR clusters were mostly specific to one donor.

Study outcomes and limitations: The CD4+ clones that contracted clustered mainly within CM and EM, and the CD8+ clones concentrated in EMRA. Clones contracting over day 15 to 85 were CD4/CD8 balanced, with later expanders leaning CD4+.

The V and J ends lost 3 bases and 2 bases respectively, with 13 bases between them. The CDR3 is 15 residues long. In germline, CDR1 is SGHRS, CDR2 YFSETQ. The rearrangement joins TRBV5-1 to TRBJ2-3, with D perhaps being TRBD1 or TRBD2 (7 bases each). Sequencing input: PBMCs or a T cell subset sorted from them (not recorded which). This receptor was identified in a young man who had mild COVID-19 (a few samples of this study predate the infection). Cell type and time point are not known. The CDR3 spells CASSSGGQLTDTQYF. The CDR3 nucleotides read TGCGCCAGCAGCTCGGGGGGACAGCTCACAGATACGCAGTATTTT.